The 5 T cell receptor beta chains below all came from one sample that was sequenced in a study of T cell responses to AZD1222 COVID-19 vaccine. Libraries were prepared by immunoSEQ multiplex PCR; TCRdb keeps only in-frame clonotypes and omits some of them. The data show 95,000 to 100,000 clones, 75% to 95% seen once. The sample here was peripheral blood, taken on day 0 of AZD1222 vaccination. The receptors here all came from an adult in good health.

The chain uses TRBV7-7 and TRBJ2-5, with D possibly being TRBD2 (6 bases). Between the trimmed V and J ends, which lost 0 bases and 5 bases, there was a span of 19 bases. The CDR3 runs 17 residues. Germline V gene sequence: CDR1 SSHAT, CDR2 FNYEAQ (reference sequence). The DNA of the CDR3 is TGTGCCAGCAGCTTAGCCCTAGTTGACGGCGGGGTCGAGACCCAGTACTTC. Its translation: CASSLALVDGGVETQYF.

The chain joins TRBV9 to TRBJ2-1, with TRBD2 matching over 10 bases. Losses at the gene ends were 4 bases for V and 8 bases for J; bases not matched to a gene: 6. From germline, CDR1 is SGDLS and CDR2 YYNGEE. The CDR3 is made up of 14 amino acids. Here the CDR3 DNA reads TGTGCCAGCAGCCAAGCGGGGGGGTCCGATGAGCAGTTCTTC. It yields the protein CASSQAGGSDEQFF.

The chain joins TRBV7-6 to TRBJ2-1; no definite D call. CDR3 length equals 16 residues. Germline lookup yields CDR1 SGHVS and CDR2 FNYEAQ. The ends were cut back, 5 bases at V and 0 bases at J, with 14 bases in the middle. The CDR3 protein is CASSQLSESSYNEQFF. In DNA, the CDR3 is TGTGCCAGCAGCCAACTCTCTGAGAGCTCCTACAATGAGCAGTTCTTC.

This clone has only a few counts. V and J are TRBV3-1 (or the pseudogene TRBV3-2) and TRBJ2-7; 13 nucleotides align to TRBD2. The V gene end was trimmed by 4 bases and the J gene end by 5 bases; junction bases not matched to a gene: 8. Germline lookup yields CDR1 LGHDT and CDR2 YNNKEL (reference sequence). The CDR3 totals 16 residues. This CDR3 reads CASSLGTSGDFHEQYF. CDR3 bases: TGTGCCAGCAGCCTGGGGACTAGCGGGGACTTCCACGAGCAGTACTTC.

The rearrangement uses TRBV2 and TRBJ1-4, with no clear D. Germline-derived CDR1 and CDR2 are SNHLY and FYNNEI. This CDR3 is 12 amino acids long. With 5 bases removed from V and 7 bases from J, the gap between germline ends came to 8 bases. CDR3 loop: CASSKNGEKLFF. The CDR3 region has the DNA TGTGCCAGCAGTAAAAACGGTGAAAAACTGTTTTTT.